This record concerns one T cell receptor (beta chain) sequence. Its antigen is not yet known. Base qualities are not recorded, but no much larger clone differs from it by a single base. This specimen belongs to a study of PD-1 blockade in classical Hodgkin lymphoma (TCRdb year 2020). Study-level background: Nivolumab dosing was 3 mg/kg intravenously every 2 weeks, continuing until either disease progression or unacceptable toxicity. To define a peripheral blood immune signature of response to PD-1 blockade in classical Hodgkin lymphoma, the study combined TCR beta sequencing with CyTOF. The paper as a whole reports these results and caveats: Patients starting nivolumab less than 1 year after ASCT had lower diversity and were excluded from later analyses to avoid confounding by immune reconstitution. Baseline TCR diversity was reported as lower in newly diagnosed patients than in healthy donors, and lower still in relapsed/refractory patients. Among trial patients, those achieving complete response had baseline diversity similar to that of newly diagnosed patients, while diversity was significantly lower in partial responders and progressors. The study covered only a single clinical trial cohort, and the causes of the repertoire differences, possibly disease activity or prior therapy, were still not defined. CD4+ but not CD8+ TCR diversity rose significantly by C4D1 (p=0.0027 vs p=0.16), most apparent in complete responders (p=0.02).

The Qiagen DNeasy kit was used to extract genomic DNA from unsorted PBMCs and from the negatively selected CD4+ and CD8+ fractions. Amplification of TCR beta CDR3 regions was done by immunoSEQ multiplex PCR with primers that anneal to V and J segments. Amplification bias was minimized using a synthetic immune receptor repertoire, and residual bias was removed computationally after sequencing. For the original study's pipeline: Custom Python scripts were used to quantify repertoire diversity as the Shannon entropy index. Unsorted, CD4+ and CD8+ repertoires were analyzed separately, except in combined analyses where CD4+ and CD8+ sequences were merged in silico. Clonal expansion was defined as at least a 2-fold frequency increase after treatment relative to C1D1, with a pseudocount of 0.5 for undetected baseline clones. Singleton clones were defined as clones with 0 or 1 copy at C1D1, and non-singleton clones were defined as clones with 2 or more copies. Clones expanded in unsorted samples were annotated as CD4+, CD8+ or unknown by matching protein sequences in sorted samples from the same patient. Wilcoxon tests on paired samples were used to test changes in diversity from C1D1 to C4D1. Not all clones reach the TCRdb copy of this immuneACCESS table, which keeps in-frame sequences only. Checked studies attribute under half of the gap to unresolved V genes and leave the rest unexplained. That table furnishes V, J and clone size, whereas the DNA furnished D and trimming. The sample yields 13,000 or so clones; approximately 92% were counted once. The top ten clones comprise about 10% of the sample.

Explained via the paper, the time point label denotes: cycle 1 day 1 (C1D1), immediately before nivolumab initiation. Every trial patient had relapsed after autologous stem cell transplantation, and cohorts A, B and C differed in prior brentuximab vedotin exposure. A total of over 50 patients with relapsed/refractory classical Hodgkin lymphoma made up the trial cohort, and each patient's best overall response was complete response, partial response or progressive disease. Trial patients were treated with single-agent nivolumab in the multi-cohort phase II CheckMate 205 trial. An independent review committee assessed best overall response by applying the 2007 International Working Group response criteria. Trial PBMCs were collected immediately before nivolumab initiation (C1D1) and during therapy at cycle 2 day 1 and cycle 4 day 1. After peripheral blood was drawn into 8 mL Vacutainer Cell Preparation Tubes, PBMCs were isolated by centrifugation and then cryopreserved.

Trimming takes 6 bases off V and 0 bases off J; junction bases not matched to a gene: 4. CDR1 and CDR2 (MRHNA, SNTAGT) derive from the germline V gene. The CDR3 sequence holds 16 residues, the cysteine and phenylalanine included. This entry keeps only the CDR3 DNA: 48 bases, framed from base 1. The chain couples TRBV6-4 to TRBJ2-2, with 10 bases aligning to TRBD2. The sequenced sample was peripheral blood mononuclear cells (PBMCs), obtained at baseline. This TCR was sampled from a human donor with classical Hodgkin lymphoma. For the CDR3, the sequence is CASSTTSGANTGELFF. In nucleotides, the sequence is TGTGCCAGCAGCACTACTAGCGGGGCGAACACCGGGGAGCTGTTTTTT.